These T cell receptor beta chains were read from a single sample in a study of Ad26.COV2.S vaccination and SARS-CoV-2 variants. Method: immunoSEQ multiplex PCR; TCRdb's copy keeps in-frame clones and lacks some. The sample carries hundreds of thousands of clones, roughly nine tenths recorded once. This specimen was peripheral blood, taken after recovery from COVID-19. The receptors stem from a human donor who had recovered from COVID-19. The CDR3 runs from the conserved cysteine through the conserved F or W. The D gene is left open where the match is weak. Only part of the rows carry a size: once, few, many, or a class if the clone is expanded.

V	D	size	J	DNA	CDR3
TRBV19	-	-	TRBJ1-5	TGTGCCAGTAATCAGGGAGTAAATCAGCCCCAGCATTTT	CASNQGVNQPQHF
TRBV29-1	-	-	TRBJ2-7	TGCAGCGTTGAAGGAGGACAGAATTCCTACGAGCAGTACTTC	CSVEGGQNSYEQYF
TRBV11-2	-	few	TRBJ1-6	TGTGCCAGCAGCTTGGGTTCGTATTCACCCCTCCACTTT	CASSLGSYSPLHF
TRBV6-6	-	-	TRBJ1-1	TGTGCCAGCAGTTTAAAGGGGTTCGGAGCTTTCTTT	CASSLKGFGAFF
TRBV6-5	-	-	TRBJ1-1	TGTGCCAGCAGTTCCCCCTCGGGGTATCTGGCTTTCTTT	CASSSPSGYLAFF
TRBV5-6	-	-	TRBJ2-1	TGTGCCAGCAGCTCTGTTAGACGACGAGGCGGCAATGAGCAGTTCTTC	CASSSVRRRGGNEQFF
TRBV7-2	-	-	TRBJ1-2	TGTGCCAGCAGCTCCCCGGCCGGGGACGGGGGGAGGTATGGCTACACCTTC	CASSSPAGDGGRYGYTF
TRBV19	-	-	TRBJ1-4	TGTGCCAGTAGCGAACAGATGGGGGAAAAACTGTTTTTT	CASSEQMGEKLFF
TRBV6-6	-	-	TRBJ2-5	TGTGCCAGCAGCCGAGGGTCCGCGGAGACCCAGTACTTC	CASSRGSAETQYF
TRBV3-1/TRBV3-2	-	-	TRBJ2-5	TGTGCCAGCAGCCAAGATCGGAAGACCCAGTACTTC	CASSQDRKTQYF
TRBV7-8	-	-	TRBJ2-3	TGTGCCAGCAGCTTACGGATCGGGGGCCAGGTGGATACGCAGTATTTT	CASSLRIGGQVDTQYF
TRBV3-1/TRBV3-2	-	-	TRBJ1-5	TGTGCCAGCAGCCAGGACAGCGGTTCGAATCAGCCCCAGCATTTT	CASSQDSGSNQPQHF
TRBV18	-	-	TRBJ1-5	TGTGCCAGCTCTCCCGCGGGTGGGGGGAATCAGCCCCAGCATTTT	CASSPAGGGNQPQHF
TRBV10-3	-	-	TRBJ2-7	TGTGCCATCAGTGACGGGACCTTCTACGAGCAGTACTTC	CAISDGTFYEQYF
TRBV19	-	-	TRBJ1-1	TGTGCCAGTAGTATGGCCCCTCGGAGGGGCGCTTTCTTT	CASSMAPRRGAFF
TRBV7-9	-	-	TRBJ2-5	TGTGCCAGCAGCCTCGGCTCGTTTGAGACCCAGTACTTC	CASSLGSFETQYF
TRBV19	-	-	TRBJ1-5	TGTGCCAGTAGTATAGATTACAGCTTCTATAGCAATCAGCCCCAGCATTTT	CASSIDYSFYSNQPQHF
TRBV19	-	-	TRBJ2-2	TGTGCCAGTAGTATATCCGGGACGAGGAACACCGGGGAGCTGTTTTTT	CASSISGTRNTGELFF
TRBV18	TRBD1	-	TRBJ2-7	TGTGCCAGCTCACCACCCGGACAGGGGGCGACCTCGACCTCCTACGAGCAGTACTTC	CASSPPGQGATSTSYEQYF
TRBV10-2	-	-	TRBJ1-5	TGCGCCAGCAGTCTGGGGGCTGACCAGCCCCAGCATTTT	CASSLGADQPQHF
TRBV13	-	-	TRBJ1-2	TGTGCCAGCAGCTTAAGGGGTGTCTATGGCTACACCTTC	CASSLRGVYGYTF
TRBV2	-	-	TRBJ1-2	TGTGCCAGCAGCAAGGAAAGGGACACGCCTGGGACCTTC	CASSKERDTPGTF
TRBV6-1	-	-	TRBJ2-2	TGTGCCAGCAGTGAAGCCCGGGGTCCCGATTATTCAAACACCGGGGAGCTGTTTTTT	CASSEARGPDYSNTGELFF
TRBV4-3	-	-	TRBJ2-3	TGCGCCAGCAGCCAAGATCTAGACCAGAGTACAGATACGCAGTATTTT	CASSQDLDQSTDTQYF
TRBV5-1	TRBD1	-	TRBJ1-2	TGCGCCAGCGGGACAGGGACGGGCTACACCTTC	CASGTGTGYTF
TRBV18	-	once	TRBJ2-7	TGTGCCAGCTCACCAGAGTTATCCTACGAGCAGTACTTC	CASSPELSYEQYF
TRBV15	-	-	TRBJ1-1	TGTGCCACCAGCAGGGCAATTAACACTGAAGCTTTCTTT	CATSRAINTEAFF
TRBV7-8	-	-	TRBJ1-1	TGTGCCAGCAGCATAATCCAGGGGAGGGAGAACACTGAAGCTTTCTTT	CASSIIQGRENTEAFF
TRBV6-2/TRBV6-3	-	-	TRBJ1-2	TGTGCCAGCAGTTACTCGACCGGATGGGGCAGCCAAACGAACTATGGCTACACCTTC	CASSYSTGWGSQTNYGYTF
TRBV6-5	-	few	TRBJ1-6	TGTGCCAGCAGTTACTCGTTGGGGGACTCACCCCTCCACTTT	CASSYSLGDSPLHF
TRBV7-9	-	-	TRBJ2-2	TGTGCCAGCAGCTTTCCCGGGACAACGAACACCGGGGAGCTGTTTTTT	CASSFPGTTNTGELFF
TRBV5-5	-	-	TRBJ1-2	TGTGCCAGCAGGTACAACAGGACACGCTATGGCTACACCTTC	CASRYNRTRYGYTF
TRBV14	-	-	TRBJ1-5	TGTGCCAGCAGCCCCGGAGGGGGGCCCCAGCATTTT	CASSPGGGPQHF
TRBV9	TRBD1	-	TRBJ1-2	TGTGCCAGCAGCCCCCGCGGGGGCAGGGGGAACTATGGCTACACCTTC	CASSPRGGRGNYGYTF
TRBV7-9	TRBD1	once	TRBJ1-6	TGTGCCAGCCTAGGGACAGGGGATAATTCACCCCTCCACTTT	CASLGTGDNSPLHF
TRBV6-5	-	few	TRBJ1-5	TGTGCCAGCAGGGCTGAGAGCTATCAGCCCCAGCATTTT	CASRAESYQPQHF
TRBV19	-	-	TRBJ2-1	TGTGCCAGTAGTGCATTAGGGTCTCCCTACAATGAGCAGTTCTTC	CASSALGSPYNEQFF
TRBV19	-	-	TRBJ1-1	TGTGCCAGTAGTATCGGTTGGGCAGCTATAATGAACACTGAAGCTTTCTTT	CASSIGWAAIMNTEAFF
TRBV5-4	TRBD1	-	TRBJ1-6	TGTGCCAGCAGCTTCACAGGGGTTAATTCACCCCTCCACTTT	CASSFTGVNSPLHF
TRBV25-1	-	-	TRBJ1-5	TGTGCCAGCAGTGTGACCGGAGGATGGCCCCAGCATTTT	CASSVTGGWPQHF
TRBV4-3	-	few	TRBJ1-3	TGCGCCAGCAGCCAAGATCTGGACCGCGGAAACACCATATATTTT	CASSQDLDRGNTIYF
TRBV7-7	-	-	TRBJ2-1	TGTGCCTCCCCCCGATACAATGAGCAGTTCTTC	CASPRYNEQFF
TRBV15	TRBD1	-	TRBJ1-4	TGTGCCACCAGCAGAGTCCGGGACAGGATAAATGAAAAACTGTTTTTT	CATSRVRDRINEKLFF
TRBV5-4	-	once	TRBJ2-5	TGTGCCAGCAGCGTCGGGGCCCCGGAGACCCAGTACTTC	CASSVGAPETQYF
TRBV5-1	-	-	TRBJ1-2	TGCGCCAGCAGCCCCCAGCTGGGGCGCAGGAATTATGGCTACACCTTC	CASSPQLGRRNYGYTF
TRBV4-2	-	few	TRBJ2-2	TGTGCCAGCAGCCACTCCGGGGGCGGAGGCACCGGGGAGCTGTTTTTT	CASSHSGGGGTGELFF